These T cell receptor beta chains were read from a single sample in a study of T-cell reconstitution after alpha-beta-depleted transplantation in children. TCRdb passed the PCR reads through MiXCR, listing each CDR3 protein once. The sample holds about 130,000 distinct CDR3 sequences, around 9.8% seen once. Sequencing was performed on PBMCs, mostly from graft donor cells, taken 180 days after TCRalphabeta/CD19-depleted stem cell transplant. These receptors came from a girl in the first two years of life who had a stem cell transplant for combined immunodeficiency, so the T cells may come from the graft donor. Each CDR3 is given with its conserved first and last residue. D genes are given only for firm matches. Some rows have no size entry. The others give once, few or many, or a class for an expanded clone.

CASSLAWDNTGELFF	TGCGCCAGCAGCTTGGCCTGGGACAACACCGGGGAGCTGTTTTTT	-	few	TRBV5-1	TRBJ2-2
CASSLQVGVSTDTQYF	TGTGCCAGCAGCTTACAGGTGGGAGTCAGCACAGATACGCAGTATTTT	-	many	TRBV7-2	TRBJ2-3
CSARDTYSYNEQFF	TGCAGTGCTAGAGACACCTACTCCTACAATGAGCAGTTCTTC	-	-	TRBV20-1	TRBJ2-1
CSAFRPTEGQPQHF	TGCAGTGCCTTCCGACCGACTGAAGGGCAGCCCCAGCATTTT	-	few	TRBV20-1	TRBJ1-5
CAIQLAGGPNEQFF	TGTGCCATCCAACTAGCGGGAGGTCCCAATGAGCAGTTCTTC	TRBD2	-	TRBV10-3	TRBJ2-1
CSAGGVNQPQHF	TGCAGTGCAGGGGGAGTCAATCAGCCCCAGCATTTT	-	-	TRBV20-1	TRBJ1-5
CASSVLRAGEFYNEQFF	TGTGCCAGCAGCGTACTTAGAGCGGGTGAGTTCTACAATGAGCAGTTCTTC	-	few	TRBV9	TRBJ2-1
CASSAVHGASANEQFF	TGTGCCAGCAGCGCGGTACACGGGGCCTCCGCCAATGAGCAGTTCTTC	-	-	TRBV7-3	TRBJ2-1
CSARVGQVAYEQYF	TGCAGTGCTAGAGTTGGACAGGTAGCCTACGAGCAGTACTTC	TRBD1	few	TRBV20-1	TRBJ2-7
CSVEAGAYGYTF	TGCAGCGTTGAAGCAGGGGCCTATGGCTACACCTTC	-	-	TRBV29-1	TRBJ1-2
CASSFGQSDWETQSF	TGTGCCAGCAGTTTCGGGCAGTCTGATTGGGAGACCCAGTCCTTC	-	-	TRBV12-3/TRBV12-4	TRBJ2-5
CASSLVVRGPEQFF	TGTGCCAGCAGCTTAGTGGTCAGGGGTCCGGAGCAGTTCTTC	-	few	TRBV7-2	TRBJ2-1
CSVEMRQGANTEAFF	TGCAGCGTTGAAATGCGGCAGGGGGCGAACACTGAAGCTTTCTTT	TRBD1	-	TRBV29-1	TRBJ1-1
CASSPGQYTGELFF	TGCGCCAGCAGCCCGGGACAATACACCGGGGAGCTGTTTTTT	-	-	TRBV4-3	TRBJ2-2
CSAQKTGQNEQFF	TGCAGTGCCCAAAAGACAGGGCAAAATGAGCAGTTCTTC	TRBD1	-	TRBV20-1	TRBJ2-1
CSARGLAGLSYEQYF	TGCAGTGCTAGAGGACTAGCGGGACTCTCCTACGAGCAGTACTTC	TRBD2	few	TRBV20-1	TRBJ2-7
CASSLKTGAGYGYTF	TGCGCCAGCAGCTTAAAGACAGGGGCCGGCTATGGCTACACCTTC	TRBD1	-	TRBV5-1	TRBJ1-2